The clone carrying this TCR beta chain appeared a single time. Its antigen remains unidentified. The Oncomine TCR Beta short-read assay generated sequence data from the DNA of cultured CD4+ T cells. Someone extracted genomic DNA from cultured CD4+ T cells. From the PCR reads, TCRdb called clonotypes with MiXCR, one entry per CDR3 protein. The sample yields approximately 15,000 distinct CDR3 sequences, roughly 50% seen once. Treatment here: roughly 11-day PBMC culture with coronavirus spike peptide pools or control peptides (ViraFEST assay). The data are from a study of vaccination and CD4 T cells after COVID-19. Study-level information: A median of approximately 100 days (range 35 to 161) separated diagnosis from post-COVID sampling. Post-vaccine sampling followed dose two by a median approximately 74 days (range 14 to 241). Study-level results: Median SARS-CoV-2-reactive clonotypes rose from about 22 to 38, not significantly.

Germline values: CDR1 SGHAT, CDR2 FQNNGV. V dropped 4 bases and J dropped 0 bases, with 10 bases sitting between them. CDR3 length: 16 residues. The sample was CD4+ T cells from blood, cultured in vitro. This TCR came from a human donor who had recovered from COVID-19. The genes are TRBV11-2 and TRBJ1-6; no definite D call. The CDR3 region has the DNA TGTGCCAGCAGCTCCGCGACTGCCTCCTATAATTCACCCCTCCACTTT. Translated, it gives CASSSATASYNSPLHF.